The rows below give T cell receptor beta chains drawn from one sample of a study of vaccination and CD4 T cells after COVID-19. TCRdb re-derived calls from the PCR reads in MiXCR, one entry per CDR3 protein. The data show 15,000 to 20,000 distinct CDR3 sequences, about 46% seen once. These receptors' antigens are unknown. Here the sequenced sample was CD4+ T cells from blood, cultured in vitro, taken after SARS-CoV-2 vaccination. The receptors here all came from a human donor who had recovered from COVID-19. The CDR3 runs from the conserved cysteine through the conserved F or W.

CAWSDRLAGDTGELFF,TRBJ2-2,TRBV30
CASSQDRHGETQYF,TRBJ2-5,TRBV4-3
CASSASGSIGELFF,TRBJ2-2,TRBV5-1
CASSQGQRIYGYTF,TRBJ1-2,TRBV4-2
CASSFGGRGYEQYF,TRBJ2-7,TRBV7-2
CASSLGGEYNEQFF,TRBJ2-1,TRBV6-2/TRBV6-3
CSARGTLAEFNEQFF,TRBJ2-1,TRBV20-1
CSATGTSLDEQYF,TRBJ2-7,TRBV20-1
CSALRQLAGGADTQYF,TRBJ2-3,TRBV20-1
CASSLRGEGSGANVLTF,TRBJ2-6,TRBV27
CASSLVWRGTASEQYF,TRBJ2-7,TRBV7-9
CASIGAGAEQYF,TRBJ2-7,TRBV2